A selection of T cell receptor beta chains follows, all from one sample in a study of metastatic and nonmetastatic thyroid tumors. TCRdb recomputed clones from the PCR reads via MiXCR. The sample includes fewer than 20,000 clones, roughly 25% of them seen just once. Sample: tumor tissue. The receptors come from a female donor with papillary thyroid cancer or a benign thyroid nodule (not recorded which). Some clones in this sample may be carry-over from other donors' samples. Both conserved end residues are part of each CDR3. The D gene is left open where the match is weak. Clone size, where shown, is once, few, many, or a class for clones that have expanded.

medium-sized,TRBD1,TRBV30,TRBJ1-1,CAWSTWTGVDEAFF,TGTGCCTGGAGTACATGGACAGGGGTGGATGAAGCTTTCTTT
medium-sized,TRBD2,TRBV20-1,TRBJ2-7,CSARGASGRSSYEQYF,TGCAGTGCTAGAGGGGCTAGCGGGAGGAGCTCCTACGAGCAGTACTTC
.,.,TRBV7-3,TRBJ2-3,CASSSYSLGADTQYF,TGTGCCAGCAGTTCATACTCTCTGGGGGCGGATACGCAGTATTTT
many,.,TRBV10-2,TRBJ2-2,CASSDPLRITGELFF,TGCGCCAGCAGTGACCCCCTGCGCATCACCGGGGAGCTGTTTTTT
.,TRBD2,TRBV10-2,TRBJ2-1,CASTGTSGRNEQFF,TGCGCCAGCACCGGGACTAGCGGGAGGAATGAGCAGTTCTTC
.,.,TRBV20-1,TRBJ1-3,CSAIPQGSYVNTIYF,TGCAGTGCTATTCCCCAGGGATCCTACGTAAACACCATATATTTT
medium-sized,TRBD1,TRBV27,TRBJ1-2,CASSLQGENYGYTF,TGTGCCAGCAGTTTACAGGGGGAGAACTATGGCTACACCTTC
many,.,TRBV20-1,TRBJ2-7,CSAGAQIYEQYF,TGCAGTGCGGGGGCCCAGATCTACGAGCAGTACTTC
many,.,TRBV20-1,TRBJ1-1,CSASRDPPGDTEAFF,TGCAGTGCTAGCCGCGATCCACCAGGGGATACTGAAGCTTTCTTT
many,TRBD1,TRBV5-4,TRBJ2-7,CASSLKSGQGDEQYF,TGTGCCAGCAGCTTGAAATCAGGACAGGGGGACGAGCAGTACTTC
.,TRBD1,TRBV5-6,TRBJ1-2,CASSGGQLRGYTF,TGTGCCAGCAGCGGGGGACAGTTGCGTGGCTACACCTTC
few,.,TRBV28,TRBJ2-1,CASSTLQLRQARDHNEQFF,TGTGCCAGCAGTACCCTCCAACTCAGACAGGCTAGGGACCACAATGAGCAGTTCTTC
few,TRBD2,TRBV6-2/TRBV6-3,TRBJ2-3,CASSRGTSEGFDTQYF,TGTGCCAGCAGCCGAGGGACTAGCGAGGGATTCGATACGCAGTATTTT
.,.,TRBV6-6,TRBJ2-3,CASSYSEGSTDTQYF,TGTGCCAGCAGTTACTCAGAGGGTAGCACAGATACGCAGTATTTT
few,.,TRBV4-2,TRBJ2-7,CASSQDLGDSAYEQYF,TGTGCCAGCAGCCAAGATTTGGGCGACAGTGCCTACGAGCAGTACTTC
few,.,TRBV19,TRBJ2-3,CASTRAGTDTQYF,TGTGCCAGTACGAGGGCTGGGACAGATACGCAGTATTTT
.,.,TRBV11-2,TRBJ2-5,CASSPQGASWSYGGTQYF,TGTGCCAGCAGCCCCCAAGGCGCTAGCTGGAGTTACGGAGGGACCCAGTACTTC